This T cell receptor (beta chain) was identified in a study of T cells after yellow fever vaccination. Study outcomes and limitations: Abundant clonotypes from the bulk population could get into FACS-sorted repertoires as contaminants. Weaker in magnitude, the secondary response showed a faster peak on day 5 versus 15. Post-booster reappearance was seen for most primary-vaccination clones (about 96% CD4, 80% to 90% CD8).

With 2 bases clipped from V and 6 bases from J, the junction kept 1 base outside the gene matches. Germline V gene lookup returns CDR1 MNHEY and CDR2 SVGEGT. This CDR3 comprises 12 residues. Template-switching 5'RACE yielded the TCR cDNA; a universal primer site and UMIs were added in the process. TCRdb ran MiXCR on the 5' RACE reads and lists one entry per CDR3 protein. There are 150,000 to 200,000 distinct CDR3 sequences in the sample; roughly 11% occur only once, and 36% lies in the top ten. A word on this clonotype: Its cognate antigen is unknown.

Material: CD8+ T cells sorted from PBMCs, obtained 15 days after the yellow fever booster vaccination. The clonotype comes from a man younger than 35 who received the YFV17D yellow fever vaccine. The V gene is TRBV6-2 or TRBV6-3, the J gene TRBJ2-7, with 7 bases that match TRBD1. This chain's CDR3 is CASSYGTAEQYF. CDR3 DNA sequence: TGTGCCAGCAGTTACGGGACAGCCGAGCAGTACTTC.